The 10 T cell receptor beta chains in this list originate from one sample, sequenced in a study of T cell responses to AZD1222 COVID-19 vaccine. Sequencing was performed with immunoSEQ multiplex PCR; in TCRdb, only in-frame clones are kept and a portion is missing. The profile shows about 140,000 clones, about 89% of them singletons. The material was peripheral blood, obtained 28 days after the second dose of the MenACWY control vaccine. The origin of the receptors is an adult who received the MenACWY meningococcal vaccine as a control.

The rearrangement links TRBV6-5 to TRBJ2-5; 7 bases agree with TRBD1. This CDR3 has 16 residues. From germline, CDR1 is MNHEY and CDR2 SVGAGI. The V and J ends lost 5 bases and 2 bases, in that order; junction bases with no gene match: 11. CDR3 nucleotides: TGTGCCAGCAGTAACTGGGACAGAGGGCAGCAAGAGACCCAGTACTTC. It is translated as CASSNWDRGQQETQYF.

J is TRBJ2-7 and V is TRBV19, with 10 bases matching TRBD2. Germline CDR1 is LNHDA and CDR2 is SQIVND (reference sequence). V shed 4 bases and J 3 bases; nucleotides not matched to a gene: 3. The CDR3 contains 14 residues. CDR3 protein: CASSTSGSYYEQYF. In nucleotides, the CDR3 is TGTGCCAGTAGTACTAGCGGGAGTTACTACGAGCAGTACTTC.

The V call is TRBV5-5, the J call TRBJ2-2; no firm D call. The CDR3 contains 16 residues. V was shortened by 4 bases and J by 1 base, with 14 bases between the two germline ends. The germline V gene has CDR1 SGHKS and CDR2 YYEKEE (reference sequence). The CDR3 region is CASSPHAPGNTGELFF. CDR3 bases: TGTGCCAGCAGCCCCCACGCCCCCGGGAACACCGGGGAGCTGTTTTTT.

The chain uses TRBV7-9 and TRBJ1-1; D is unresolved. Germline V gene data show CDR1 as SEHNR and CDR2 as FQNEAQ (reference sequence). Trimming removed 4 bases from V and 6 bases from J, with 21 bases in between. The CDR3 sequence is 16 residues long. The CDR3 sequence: CASSSLPGIPFPEAFF. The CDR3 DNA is TGTGCCAGCAGCTCCCTCCCCGGCATCCCATTCCCTGAAGCTTTCTTT.

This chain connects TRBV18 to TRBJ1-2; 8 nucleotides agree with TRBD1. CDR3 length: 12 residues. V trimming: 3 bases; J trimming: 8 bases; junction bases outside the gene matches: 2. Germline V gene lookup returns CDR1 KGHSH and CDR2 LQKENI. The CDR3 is CASSPTGDGYTF. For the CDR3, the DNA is TGTGCCAGCTCACCGACAGGGGACGGCTACACCTTC.

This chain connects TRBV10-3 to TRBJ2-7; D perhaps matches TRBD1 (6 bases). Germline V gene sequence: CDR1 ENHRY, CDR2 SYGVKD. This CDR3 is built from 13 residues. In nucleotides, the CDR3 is TGTGCGGTGGGGGCCTACACTAGTGCCGAGCAGTACTTC. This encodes CAVGAYTSAEQYF.

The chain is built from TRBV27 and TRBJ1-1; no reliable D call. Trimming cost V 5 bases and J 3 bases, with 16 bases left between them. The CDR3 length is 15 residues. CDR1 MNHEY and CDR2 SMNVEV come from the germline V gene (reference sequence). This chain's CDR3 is CASSPRGWEDTEAFF. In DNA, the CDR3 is TGTGCCAGCAGTCCCCGTGGTTGGGAGGACACTGAAGCTTTCTTT.

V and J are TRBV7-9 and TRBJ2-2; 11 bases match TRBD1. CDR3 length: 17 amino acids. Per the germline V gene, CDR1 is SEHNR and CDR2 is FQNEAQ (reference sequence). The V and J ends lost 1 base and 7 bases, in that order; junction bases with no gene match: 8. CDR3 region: CASSLEDRGLLIGELFF. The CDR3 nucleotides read TGTGCCAGCAGCTTAGAGGACAGGGGGCTTTTAATCGGGGAGCTGTTTTTT.

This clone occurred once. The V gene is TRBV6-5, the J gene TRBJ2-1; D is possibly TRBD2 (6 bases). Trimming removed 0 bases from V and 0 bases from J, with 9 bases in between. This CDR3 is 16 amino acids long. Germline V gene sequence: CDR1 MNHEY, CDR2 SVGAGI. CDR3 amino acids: CASSYSGGSSYNEQFF. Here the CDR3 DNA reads TGTGCCAGCAGTTACTCGGGAGGTAGCTCCTACAATGAGCAGTTCTTC.

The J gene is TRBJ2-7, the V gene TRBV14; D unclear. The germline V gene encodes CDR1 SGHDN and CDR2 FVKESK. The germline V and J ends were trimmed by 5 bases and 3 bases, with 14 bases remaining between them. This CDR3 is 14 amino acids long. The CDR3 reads CASSEGRLGYEQYF. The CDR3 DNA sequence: TGTGCCAGCAGCGAAGGTAGACTTGGCTACGAGCAGTACTTC.